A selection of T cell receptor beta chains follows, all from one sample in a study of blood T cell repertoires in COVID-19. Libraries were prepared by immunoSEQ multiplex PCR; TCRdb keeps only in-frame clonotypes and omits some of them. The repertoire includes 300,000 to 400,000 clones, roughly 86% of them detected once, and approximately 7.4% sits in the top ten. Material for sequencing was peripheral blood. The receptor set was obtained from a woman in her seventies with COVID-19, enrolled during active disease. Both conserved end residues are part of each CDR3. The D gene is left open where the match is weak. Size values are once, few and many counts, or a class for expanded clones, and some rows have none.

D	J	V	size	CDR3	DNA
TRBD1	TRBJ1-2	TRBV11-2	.	CASSLTRDRGYTF	TGTGCCAGCAGCTTAACTCGGGACAGGGGGTACACCTTC
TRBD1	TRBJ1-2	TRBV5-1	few	CASSLGQGSGYTF	TGCGCCAGCAGCTTGGGACAGGGTAGTGGCTACACCTTC
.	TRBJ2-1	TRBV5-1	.	CASSLTAANNEQFF	TGCGCCAGCAGCTTGACGGCGGCGAACAATGAGCAGTTCTTC
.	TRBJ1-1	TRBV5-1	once	CASSLASGSTEAFF	TGCGCCAGCAGCTTGGCGTCGGGGAGCACTGAAGCTTTCTTT
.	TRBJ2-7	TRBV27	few	CASRPSFWGPSYEQYF	TGTGCCAGCAGACCCAGCTTCTGGGGGCCCAGCTACGAGCAGTACTTC
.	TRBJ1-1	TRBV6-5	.	CASRPSTGTTEAFF	TGTGCCAGCAGACCCTCGACAGGAACCACTGAAGCTTTCTTT
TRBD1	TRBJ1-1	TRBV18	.	CASSRTGSNTEAFF	TGTGCCAGCTCCCGGACAGGGAGTAACACTGAAGCTTTCTTT
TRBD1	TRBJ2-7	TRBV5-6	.	CASSMGQTSDEQYF	TGTGCCAGCAGCATGGGACAGACTTCGGACGAGCAGTACTTC
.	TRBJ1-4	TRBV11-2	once	CASSLRTVPNEKLFF	TGTGCCAGCAGCTTACGGACAGTCCCTAATGAAAAACTGTTTTTT
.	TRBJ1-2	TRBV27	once	CASSSPGHYGYTF	TGTGCCAGCAGCTCCCCAGGGCACTATGGCTACACCTTC
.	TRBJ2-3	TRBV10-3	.	CAIRAREEDTQYF	TGTGCCATCCGGGCGAGGGAAGAGGATACGCAGTATTTT
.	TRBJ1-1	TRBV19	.	CASSIPMGQAFF	TGTGCCAGTAGTATTCCAATGGGGCAAGCTTTCTTT
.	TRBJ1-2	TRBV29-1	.	CSVDKTGQGGYGYTF	TGCAGCGTTGATAAGACCGGGCAGGGAGGCTATGGCTACACCTTC
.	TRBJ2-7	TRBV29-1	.	CSVYETGESSYEQYF	TGCAGCGTTTACGAGACAGGAGAGAGCTCCTACGAGCAGTACTTC
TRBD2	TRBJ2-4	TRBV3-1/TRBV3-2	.	CASSHRTSGGLVKNIQYF	TGTGCCAGCAGCCATAGGACTAGCGGGGGATTAGTCAAAAACATTCAGTACTTC
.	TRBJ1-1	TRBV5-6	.	CASSLGAGVGTEAFF	TGTGCCAGCAGCTTGGGCGCAGGGGTGGGAACTGAAGCTTTCTTT
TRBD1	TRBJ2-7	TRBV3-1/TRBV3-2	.	CASSQDRGTYF	TGTGCCAGCAGCCAGGACAGGGGAACGTACTTC
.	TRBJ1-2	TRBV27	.	CASSFTPGGHGYTF	TGTGCCAGCAGTTTTACCCCGGGAGGCCATGGCTACACCTTC
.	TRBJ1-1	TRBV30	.	CAWREDSMNTEAFF	TGTGCCTGGAGAGAGGACAGCATGAACACTGAAGCTTTCTTT
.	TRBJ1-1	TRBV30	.	CAWSPPLGRGNTEAFF	TGTGCCTGGAGTCCACCACTGGGGCGAGGGAACACTGAAGCTTTCTTT
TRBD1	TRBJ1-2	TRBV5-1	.	CASSLDGQGANGYTF	TGCGCCAGCAGCTTGGACGGACAGGGGGCTAATGGCTACACCTTC
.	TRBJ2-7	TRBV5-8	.	CASSLGDFREQYF	TGTGCCAGCAGCTTGGGAGATTTCCGCGAGCAGTACTTC
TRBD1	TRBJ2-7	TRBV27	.	CASRWGTDGHEQYF	TGTGCCAGCCGTTGGGGGACAGACGGTCACGAGCAGTACTTC
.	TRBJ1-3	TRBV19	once	CASRREVRDTIYF	TGTGCCTCTCGCCGAGAGGTTAGAGACACCATATATTTT
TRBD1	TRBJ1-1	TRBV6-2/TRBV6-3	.	CASSPTGQGREAFF	TGTGCCAGCAGCCCCACGGGACAGGGCCGGGAAGCTTTCTTT
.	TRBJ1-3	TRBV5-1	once	CASSLEQSSGNTIYF	TGCGCCAGCAGCTTGGAACAGTCCTCTGGAAACACCATATATTTT
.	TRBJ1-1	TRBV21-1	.	CASSKPLRGYTEAFF	TGTGCCAGCAGCAAACCCCTCAGGGGATACACTGAAGCTTTCTTT